The 25 T cell receptor beta chains listed next were all sequenced from one sample in a study of blood T cell repertoires in COVID-19. This table comes from immunoSEQ multiplex PCR, and its TCRdb copy is limited to in-frame clones, with some not included. The data show approximately 500,000 clones, roughly 91% seen once. Sequencing used peripheral blood. The receptor source for this set is a woman aged 45-60 years with COVID-19, enrolled during active disease.

This clone was seen only a few times. The chain is built from TRBV19 and TRBJ1-6, with D perhaps matching TRBD1 (5 bases). Deletions cut 2 bases from V and 7 bases from J, with 6 bases between. Germline CDR1 LNHDA, CDR2 SQIVND (reference sequence). The CDR3 runs to 13 residues. CDR3 nucleotide sequence: TGTGCCAGTAGTATAAACAGGAATTCACCCCTCCACTTT. This translates into CASSINRNSPLHF.

V gene TRBV9 combines with J gene TRBJ1-1; TRBD1 aligns across 8 bases. V was clipped by 5 bases and J by 1 base; unmatched bases: 4. The CDR3 has 14 residues. Germline V gene data show CDR1 as SGDLS and CDR2 as YYNGEE. CDR3 region: CASSDRGGNTEAFF. CDR3 coding DNA: TGTGCCAGCAGTGACAGGGGCGGGAACACTGAAGCTTTCTTT.

This chain uses TRBV7-9 with TRBJ2-7; the D gene is possibly TRBD1 (6 bases). Germline V gene data show CDR1 as SEHNR and CDR2 as FQNEAQ (reference sequence). This CDR3 has 13 amino acids. Trimming removed 3 bases at V and 5 bases at J, with 11 bases between. DNA for the CDR3: TGTGCCAGCAGCTTTGGGACAACCAACGAGCAGTACTTC. Translating gives CASSFGTTNEQYF. The variable domain in full, with the rest retrieved from reference TRBV7-9 and TRBJ2-7, is DTGVSQNPRHKITKRGQNVTFRCDPISEHNRLYWYRQTLGQGPEFLTYFQNEAQLEKSRLLSDRFSAERPKGSFSTLEIQRTEQGDSAMYLCASSFGTTNEQYFGPGTRLTVT.

The genes are TRBV7-9 and TRBJ1-2; TRBD1 agrees at 8 bases. This CDR3 comprises 16 residues. From germline, CDR1 is SEHNR and CDR2 FQNEAQ (reference sequence). The ends lost 3 bases at V and 9 bases at J; junction bases unmatched: 15. The CDR3 reads CASSFPAIQGVTSYTF. The CDR3 DNA sequence: TGTGCCAGCAGCTTTCCGGCCATACAGGGGGTTACTAGCTACACCTTC.

On this clone: The same CDR3 also results from other DNA sequences found in this sample. The chain is built from TRBV28 and TRBJ1-2; 8 bases fit TRBD1. The length of the CDR3 is 13 residues. CDR1 and CDR2 from the germline V gene are MDHEN and SYDVKM. V lost 8 bases and J lost 4; bases outside the gene matches: 6. CDR3 nucleotide sequence: TGTGCCAGCCTTCCAGGGGGCCCCTATGGCTACACCTTC. This translates into CASLPGGPYGYTF.

The genes are TRBV6-4 and TRBJ1-5, with unresolved D. The CDR3 sequence is 11 residues long. V was cut by 10 bases and J by 7 bases, with 11 bases left in between. Germline V CDR1 and CDR2: MRHNA, SNTAGT. The CDR3 loop is CATLGSQPQHF. DNA for the CDR3: TGTGCCACTCTGGGCAGCCAGCCCCAGCATTTT.

The chain links TRBV2 to TRBJ2-7; D unclear. Germline V gives CDR1 SNHLY, CDR2 FYNNEI. V was trimmed by 1 base and J by 3 bases, leaving 7 bases between them. This CDR3 has 13 amino acids. CDR3 protein: CASSEGWSYEQYF. CDR3 DNA: TGTGCCAGCAGTGAAGGGTGGAGCTACGAGCAGTACTTC.

This clone was detected a few times. At one end the junction does not follow the germline gene, possibly because of a read error. The chain uses TRBV29-1 and TRBJ1-1; no clear D gene. This CDR3 is 13 amino acids long. The germline V gene has CDR1 SQVTM and CDR2 ANQGSEA. The DNA for the CDR3 is TGCAGCGTGGAAGGGTTGAACAGCCTATTATCTTTCTTT. The encoded protein is CSVEGLNSLLSFF.

This clone was found once. The chain's CDR3 is CASSATGGTEAFF. CDR3 DNA: TGTGCCAGCAGCGCTACAGGGGGCACTGAAGCTTTCTTT. The chain is built from TRBV9 and TRBJ1-1, with TRBD1 identical over 8 bases. Unmatched junction bases numbered 2, after V lost 3 bases and J lost 4 bases. Germline CDR1 and CDR2: SGDLS and YYNGEE. The CDR3 sequence is 13 residues long.

This clone came up once. CDR3 loop: CASSQDGGGGSLRYGYTF. As DNA, the CDR3 is TGTGCCAGCAGCCAAGACGGGGGGGGAGGCTCCCTACGGTATGGCTACACCTTC. The chain is built from TRBV3-1 (or the pseudogene TRBV3-2) and TRBJ1-2, with D possibly being TRBD1 (5 bases). Germline V gene sequence: CDR1 LGHDT, CDR2 YNNKEL (reference sequence). V lost 0 bases and J lost 5, with 22 bases in between. The CDR3 has 18 amino acids.

V is TRBV6-2 or TRBV6-3 and J is TRBJ1-1; D unclear. Germline CDR1 and CDR2: MNHEY and SVGEGT. Between the trimmed V and J ends, which lost 3 bases and 4 bases, there was a span of 18 bases. This CDR3 contains 16 residues. The CDR3 DNA reads TGTGCCAGCAGTTATCGAAAGTCCCCCACTATCACTGAAGCTTTCTTT. Translating gives CASSYRKSPTITEAFF.

The V gene is TRBV6-5, the J gene TRBJ2-7; possible D gene TRBD1, 5 bases. This CDR3 region has 14 residues. CDR1 is MNHEY, CDR2 SVGAGI, per germline. Trimming cost V 4 bases and J 7 bases, with 17 bases left between them. CDR3 nucleotides: TGTGCCAGCAGTTTATCCCCCGGGCAGGGAGAGCAGTACTTC. Amino acid sequence: CASSLSPGQGEQYF.

The CDR3 sequence: CASRRGEGEAFF. The CDR3 region has the DNA TGTGCCAGCCGGCGGGGGGAAGGTGAAGCTTTCTTT. V gene TRBV12-3 or TRBV12-4 combines with J gene TRBJ1-1; D might be TRBD1 (5 bases). The V end was cut by 8 bases, the J end by 7 bases, with 14 bases between. The CDR3 length is 12 residues.

The chain combines TRBV11-2 with TRBJ1-3; D not resolved. This CDR3 region has 14 residues. CDR1 and CDR2 (germline): SGHAT, FQNNGV. The ends were cut back, 7 bases at V and 0 bases at J, with 10 bases in the middle. CDR3 region: CASTPGNSGNTIYF. The CDR3 coding sequence is TGTGCCAGCACGCCCGGGAACTCTGGAAACACCATATATTTT.

The chain recombines TRBV7-9 with TRBJ2-6, with 7 bases identical to TRBD1. Germline CDR1 and CDR2: SEHNR and FQNEAQ (reference sequence). The CDR3 contains 17 residues. V was clipped by 5 bases and J by 1 base; unmatched bases: 8. The CDR3 loop reads CASSPGTEESGANVLTF. Here the CDR3 DNA reads TGTGCCAGCAGCCCCGGGACAGAAGAATCTGGGGCCAACGTCCTGACTTTC.

The V call is TRBV2, the J call TRBJ1-5; 9 bases align to TRBD1. In germline, CDR1 is SNHLY, CDR2 FYNNEI. V trimming: 6 bases; J trimming: 3 bases; junction bases outside the gene matches: 18. CDR3 size: 19 residues. CDR3 DNA sequence: TGTGCCAGCAGCCTCCTTGCCAATACAGGGGGCGTATACAATCAGCCCCAGCATTTT. Protein product: CASSLLANTGGVYNQPQHF.

Concerning this clone itself: Other DNA sequences in this specimen translate into the identical CDR3. V gene TRBV20-1 combines with J gene TRBJ1-2; 9 bases are a match to TRBD1. The CDR3 consists of 11 residues. V lost 5 bases to trimming and J lost 8 bases; unmatched junction nucleotides: 3. Germline V gene lookup returns CDR1 DFQATT and CDR2 SNEGSKA (reference sequence). The CDR3: CSAGTGSGYTF. The DNA of the CDR3 is TGCAGTGCTGGGACAGGGTCCGGCTACACCTTC.

The J gene is TRBJ1-2, the V gene TRBV7-9; D remains unclear. Germline lookup yields CDR1 SEHNR and CDR2 FQNEAQ (reference sequence). Between the trimmed V and J ends, which lost 5 bases and 6 bases, there was a span of 19 bases. The CDR3 extends over 15 amino acids. The CDR3 nucleotides are TGTGCCAGCAGCCCCCAGTTAAGTCTGAGGGATGGCTACACCTTC. This translates into CASSPQLSLRDGYTF.

DNA for the CDR3: TGTGCCAGTAGTATAGCCTCGACAGTTGGACAGGGTCAGGCAACTAATGAAAAACTGTTTTTT. Its translation is CASSIASTVGQGQATNEKLFF. The chain carries TRBV19 and TRBJ1-4; the match to TRBD1 covers 8 bases. The junction had 16 bases not matched to a gene; V was cut back by 1 base and J by 0 bases. The CDR3 extends over 21 amino acids. Germline V gene sequence: CDR1 LNHDA, CDR2 SQIVND (reference sequence).

On this clone: A clone one base away is much larger, so this may be a read error. The rearrangement links TRBV4-1 to TRBJ1-2, with 9 bases that match TRBD1. The V gene end was trimmed by 6 bases and the J gene end by 1 base; junction bases not matched to a gene: 3. The germline V gene has CDR1 MGHRA and CDR2 YSYEKL. CDR3 length equals 14 residues. The DNA for the CDR3 is TGCGCCAGCAGTCCGGACAGGGGTAACTATGGCTACACCTTC. Encoded protein: CASSPDRGNYGYTF.

The chain couples TRBV3-1 (or the pseudogene TRBV3-2) to TRBJ1-5, with 9 bases fitting TRBD1. The CDR3 loop spans 15 amino acids. With V trimmed by 4 bases and J by 1 base, 2 bases remained unmatched. CDR1 is LGHDT, CDR2 YNNKEL, per germline (reference sequence). CDR3 in DNA: TGTGCCAGCAGCCCGACAGGGGGGAGCAATCAGCCCCAGCATTTT. Translated, it gives CASSPTGGSNQPQHF.

The rearrangement links TRBV28 to TRBJ2-7; a possible D gene is TRBD1 (6 bases). V shed 6 bases and J shed 2 bases, with 20 bases lying between them. The CDR3 is made up of 16 amino acids. In germline, CDR1 is MDHEN, CDR2 SYDVKM. CDR3 loop: CASRALEQGNPYEQYF. CDR3 nucleotide sequence: TGTGCCAGCAGGGCTCTGGAACAGGGAAACCCCTACGAGCAGTACTTC.

Notes on this clone: Additional DNA sequences in this sample encode the identical CDR3. The chain's CDR3 is CASSLGGGAYNEQFF. The DNA of the CDR3 is TGTGCCAGCAGCTTGGGCGGGGGAGCTTACAATGAGCAGTTCTTC. The chain uses TRBV11-2 and TRBJ2-1; 7 bases agree with TRBD2. V dropped 3 bases and J dropped 4; count of bases not matched to a gene: 6. Germline CDR1 SGHAT, CDR2 FQNNGV. This CDR3 has 15 residues.

This chain uses TRBV11-3 with TRBJ2-3; D remains ambiguous. V lost 5 bases and J lost 7, with 10 bases in between. The germline CDR1 and CDR2 sequences are SGHNT and YENEEA. The CDR3 is 12 amino acids. CDR3 residues: CASSREAHTQYF. CDR3 nucleotide sequence: TGTGCCAGCAGCCGAGAGGCGCATACGCAGTATTTT.

V is TRBV19 and J is TRBJ2-1; 8 bases match TRBD2. V lost 7 bases, J lost 4 bases, and 6 bases stayed unmatched. Per germline, CDR1 LNHDA and CDR2 SQIVND (reference sequence). There are 14 residues in the CDR3. CDR3 loop: CASKDSGAYNEQFF. In DNA form, the CDR3 reads TGTGCCAGTAAAGATAGCGGGGCTTACAATGAGCAGTTCTTC.